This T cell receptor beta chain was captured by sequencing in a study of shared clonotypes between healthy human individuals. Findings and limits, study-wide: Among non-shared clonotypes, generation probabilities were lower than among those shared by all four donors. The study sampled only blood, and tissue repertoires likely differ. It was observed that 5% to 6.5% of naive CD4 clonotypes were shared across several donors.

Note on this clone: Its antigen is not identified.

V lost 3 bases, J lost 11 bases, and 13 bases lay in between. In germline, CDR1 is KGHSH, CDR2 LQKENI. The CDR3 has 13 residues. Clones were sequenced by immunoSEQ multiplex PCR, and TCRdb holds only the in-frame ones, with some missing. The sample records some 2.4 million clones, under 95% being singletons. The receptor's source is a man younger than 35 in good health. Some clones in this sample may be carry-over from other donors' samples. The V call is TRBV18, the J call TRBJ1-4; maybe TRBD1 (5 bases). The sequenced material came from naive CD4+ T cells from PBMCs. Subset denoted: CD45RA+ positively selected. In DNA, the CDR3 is TGTGCCAGCTCACCCCCTGGAAAGGGGAAACTGTTTTTT. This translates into CASSPPGKGKLFF.